The 17 T cell receptor beta chains presented below share a single source sample, sequenced in a study of beta chain features in type 1 diabetes. Their target antigens are unknown. The isolated RNA, all of it, was reverse transcribed, so expressed TCRB transcripts were what got sequenced. Here immunoSEQ multiplex PCR was the method, and the copy in TCRdb shows in-frame clones only, minus some. Among about 240,000 clones listed, about 15% were seen once. Study results and caveats: In every one of the four CD4+ subsets, TCRB CDR3s were moderately but significantly shorter in Type 1 diabetes patients.

Sequenced: naive CD4+ T cells from blood. The receptors shown here come from a man in his thirties or forties with type 1 diabetes.

The V and J genes are TRBV2 and TRBJ2-3; weak D call: TRBD1 (5 bases). CDR3 size: 17 residues. Germline V gives CDR1 SNHLY, CDR2 FYNNEI. The V and J ends lost 2 bases and 2 bases respectively, with 17 bases between them. In DNA, the CDR3 is TGTGCCAGCAGTGAATGGGGCGGAGTTTTAACCACAGATACGCAGTATTTT. This codes for CASSEWGGVLTTDTQYF.

J is TRBJ1-2 and V is TRBV4-1; 9 nucleotides agree with TRBD1. CDR3 length: 15 residues. The junction had 4 bases not matched to a gene; V was cut back by 4 bases and J by 1 base. Looked up from germline, CDR1 is MGHRA and CDR2 is YSYEKL. As DNA, the CDR3 is TGCGCCAGCAGCCGGGGGGGACAGGGTAACTATGGCTACACCTTC. Protein product: CASSRGGQGNYGYTF.

V and J are TRBV2 and TRBJ1-2, with a possible D match to TRBD1 (6 bases). Germline CDR1 and CDR2: SNHLY and FYNNEI. Trimming left V 6 bases short and J 8 bases short, with 19 bases between. This CDR3 is 14 amino acids long. The CDR3, as DNA: TGTGCCAGCAGCCTCGGACAGCCTCGTATGGGCTACACCTTC. Residues: CASSLGQPRMGYTF.

The V gene is TRBV7-9, the J gene TRBJ2-3, with 11 nucleotides matching TRBD2. This CDR3 region has 16 residues. After removal of 3 bases from V and 2 bases from J, the junction contained 4 bases not matched to a gene. The germline V gene encodes CDR1 SEHNR and CDR2 FQNEAQ (reference sequence). CDR3 sequence reads: CASSFRLAGFTDTQYF. CDR3 in DNA: TGTGCCAGCAGCTTCCGACTAGCGGGGTTCACAGATACGCAGTATTTT. The complete variable domain, with remaining parts taken from reference TRBV7-9 and TRBJ2-3, reads DTGVSQNPRHKITKRGQNVTFRCDPISEHNRLYWYRQTLGQGPEFLTYFQNEAQLEKSRLLSDRFSAERPKGSFSTLEIQRTEQGDSAMYLCASSFRLAGFTDTQYFGPGTRLTVL.

This clone has more than one count but fewer than ten. This chain uses TRBV25-1 with TRBJ1-2, with no clear D. Trimming removed 6 bases from V and 0 bases from J, with 14 bases in between. Germline CDR1 and CDR2: MGHDK and SYGVNS. The CDR3 spans 15 residues. Here the CDR3 DNA reads TGTGCCAGCAGCCCGAGGGAGTTAGCTAACTATGGCTACACCTTC. This encodes CASSPRELANYGYTF.

This clone was counted a few times. CDR3 in amino acids: CASSPGTVSNQPQHF. Here the CDR3 DNA reads TGTGCCAGCAGCCCCGGGACAGTTAGCAATCAGCCCCAGCATTTT. The chain uses TRBV7-9 and TRBJ1-5; 7 positions match TRBD1. J was trimmed by 0 bases and V by 5 bases; bases with no gene match: 4. The CDR3 loop spans 15 amino acids. Germline V gene data show CDR1 as SEHNR and CDR2 as FQNEAQ (reference sequence).

V is TRBV2 and J is TRBJ2-7; no firm D call. V was cut by 2 bases and J by 2 bases, with 10 bases left in between. CDR1 is SNHLY, CDR2 FYNNEI, per germline. The length of the CDR3 is 14 residues. This chain's CDR3 is CASSERQVTYEQYF. The DNA of the CDR3 is TGTGCCAGCAGTGAACGTCAGGTGACCTACGAGCAGTACTTC. Looking up the rest from reference TRBV2 and TRBJ2-7 gives the full variable domain: EPEVTQTPSHQVTQMGQEVILRCVPISNHLYFYWYRQILGQKVEFLVSFYNNEISEKSEIFDDQFSVERPDGSNFTLKIRSTKLEDSAMYFCASSERQVTYEQYFGPGTRLTVT.

A few counts support this clone. The chain joins TRBV4-1 to TRBJ1-1; perhaps TRBD1 as D (5 bases). The CDR3 sequence is 13 residues long. Trimming took off 1 base at V and 9 bases at J, with 12 bases between the two ends. Germline V CDR1 and CDR2: MGHRA, YSYEKL. CDR3 sequence: CASSQGTSGQAFF. The CDR3 DNA sequence: TGCGCCAGCAGCCAAGGGACCTCAGGGCAAGCTTTCTTT.

V and J are TRBV5-1 and TRBJ2-7, with a weak D call TRBD1 (6 bases). This CDR3 is 12 amino acids long. Trimming cost V 7 bases and J 2 bases, with 10 bases left between them. Germline V gene lookup returns CDR1 SGHRS and CDR2 YFSETQ. The CDR3 bases are TGCGCCAGCGTGGCAGGGGCCTACGAGCAGTACTTC. The encoded protein is CASVAGAYEQYF.

The chain joins TRBV6-5 to TRBJ2-7; D may be TRBD1 (5 bases). With 6 bases removed from V and 6 bases from J, the gap between germline ends came to 9 bases. Germline V CDR1 and CDR2: MNHEY, SVGAGI. This CDR3 contains 11 residues. Here the CDR3 reads CASRRTTEQYF. CDR3 coding DNA: TGTGCCAGCAGGAGGACAACCGAGCAGTACTTC.

This chain uses TRBV18 with TRBJ1-1; the D gene is possibly TRBD1 (5 bases). The CDR3 has 13 amino acids. The germline V and J ends were trimmed by 2 bases and 3 bases, with 7 bases remaining between them. Looked up from germline, CDR1 is KGHSH and CDR2 is LQKENI. CDR3 sequence reads: CASSPDRHTEAFF. The CDR3 nucleotides read TGTGCCAGCTCACCAGACAGACACACTGAAGCTTTCTTT.

This clone was picked up a small number of times. The genes are TRBV5-4 and TRBJ1-4; TRBD1 matches 7 bases. V dropped 1 base and J dropped 7; count of bases not matched to a gene: 10. The CDR3 length is 16 residues. Germline CDR1 SGHNT, CDR2 YYREEE (reference sequence). CDR3 region: CASSLRAQTGSEKLFF. The DNA of the CDR3 is TGTGCCAGCAGCTTGCGGGCGCAGACAGGGAGTGAAAAACTGTTTTTT.

This clone was detected a few times. This sequence joins TRBV5-4 and TRBJ2-5; 8 positions agree with TRBD1. CDR1 is SGHNT and CDR2 is YYREEE in the germline V gene (reference sequence). The J segment lost 2 bases and the V segment lost 0 bases, leaving 3 bases of the junction unmatched. This CDR3 region has 15 residues. CDR3 nucleotide sequence: TGTGCCAGCAGCTTGGCGAACAGGGGGCAAGAGACCCAGTACTTC. It specifies CASSLANRGQETQYF.

This rearrangement joins TRBV4-2 to TRBJ2-5; TRBD2 is a possible D gene (9 bases). CDR3 size: 18 residues. CDR1 is LGHNA and CDR2 is YNFKEQ in the germline V gene. Trimming took off 4 bases at V and 0 bases at J, with 21 bases between the two ends. CDR3 in DNA: TGTGCCAGCAGCCCCCAGGGGGCTAGCGGGACGAACCAAGAGACCCAGTACTTC. As protein: CASSPQGASGTNQETQYF.

This clone was counted between two and nine times. The chain carries TRBV5-1 and TRBJ2-3; 11 nucleotides align to TRBD2. The germline CDR1 and CDR2 sequences are SGHRS and YFSETQ. V dropped 3 bases and J dropped 4; count of bases not matched to a gene: 10. This CDR3 is 17 amino acids long. Here the CDR3 DNA reads TGCGCCAGCAGCTCTGACCTAGCGGGAGGTTGGGCAGATACGCAGTATTTT. It specifies CASSSDLAGGWADTQYF. The variable domain in full, with the rest retrieved from reference TRBV5-1 and TRBJ2-3, is KAGVTQTPRYLIKTRGQQVTLSCSPISGHRSVSWYQQTPGQGLQFLFEYFSETQRNKGNFPGRFSGRQFSNSRSEMNVSTLELGDSALYLCASSSDLAGGWADTQYFGPGTRLTVL.

The chain combines TRBV5-1 with TRBJ2-5; 7 bases are a match to TRBD1. Trimming removed 4 bases from V and 1 base from J; junction bases left unmatched: 7. Per germline, CDR1 SGHRS and CDR2 YFSETQ. The CDR3 runs 15 residues. CDR3 sequence (DNA): TGCGCCAGCAGCCTAACCGGGACAGTCCAAGAGACCCAGTACTTC. Its translation is CASSLTGTVQETQYF.

This chain's CDR3 is CASSLVTSTLTTNEKLFF. The CDR3 bases are TGTGCCAGCAGCTTAGTCACGTCTACCTTGACAACTAATGAAAAACTGTTTTTT. The chain is built from TRBV7-9 and TRBJ1-4, with no clear D. This CDR3 is built from 18 residues. Trimming removed 1 base from V and 0 bases from J, with 15 bases in between. The V gene's germline CDR1 is SEHNR and CDR2 FQNEAQ (reference sequence). Complete variable domain (other parts from reference TRBV7-9 and TRBJ1-4): DTGVSQNPRHKITKRGQNVTFRCDPISEHNRLYWYRQTLGQGPEFLTYFQNEAQLEKSRLLSDRFSAERPKGSFSTLEIQRTEQGDSAMYLCASSLVTSTLTTNEKLFFGSGTQLSVL.